The present TCR beta chain was sequenced within a study of blood T cell repertoires in COVID-19. Study-level information: The United States, Italy and Spain were the sources of the acute and convalescent COVID-19 samples.

Germline CDR1 SGHTA, CDR2 FQGTGA. The CDR3 has 15 residues. V trimming: 1 base; J trimming: 5 bases; junction bases outside the gene matches: 8. Clones were sequenced by immunoSEQ multiplex PCR, and TCRdb holds only the in-frame ones, with some missing. The repertoire has approximately 48,000 clones, approximately 85% of them found once; the top ten carry 6.5%. The sequenced sample was peripheral blood. The rearrangement uses TRBV7-3 and TRBJ2-7; 7 bases are shared with TRBD1. The sequence was obtained from a man in his fifties or sixties with acute or convalescent COVID-19. This CDR3 is CASSLKPTGPHEQYF. The CDR3 DNA reads as TGTGCCAGCAGCTTAAAGCCGACAGGGCCCCACGAGCAGTACTTC.